This T cell receptor beta chain stems from a study of molecular identifiers for immune sequencing clone quantification. The CDR3 is 16 amino acids. The J segment lost 0 bases and the V segment lost 3 bases, leaving 5 bases of the junction unmatched. Per germline, CDR1 MNHNS and CDR2 SASEGT. This clonotype has a handful of counts. Listed TCR primers, together with previously described methods, were used for the bulk TCR libraries. TCRdb reprocessed the PCR reads with MiXCR, giving one entry per CDR3 protein. The repertoire holds about 640,000 distinct CDR3 sequences, with just under 20% as singletons. The chain employs TRBV6-1 and TRBJ2-1; TRBD1 aligns across 7 bases. Sequences were obtained from naive CD8+ T cells from blood, with Jurkat cell RNA spiked in. As for subset: FACS-sorted CD8+CD4-CCR7+CD45RA+ naive T cells. This TCR was sampled from a human donor in good health. Some libraries in this study had Jurkat cell RNA spiked in. The CDR3 spells CASSDQGESSYNEQFF. As DNA, the CDR3 is TGTGCCAGCAGTGACCAGGGGGAGAGCTCCTACAATGAGCAGTTCTTC.